This T cell receptor beta chain was recorded in a study of T cells in Graves' hyperthyroidism and ophthalmopathy. Turning to the study itself: Upon initial diagnosis and before any treatment, peripheral blood was collected. Points from the study as a whole: Most thyroid clonotypes expanded above 0.001 appeared in blood too.

Any symptoms of ophthalmopathy came after the first hyperthyroidism diagnosis, from which the blood sample dates. PBMCs were collected from a 10 ml volume of fresh peripheral blood. The V end was cut by 3 bases, the J end by 3 bases, with 6 bases between. The germline V gene has CDR1 MDHEN and CDR2 SYDVKM. The CDR3 is 13 amino acids. This clonotype was detected many times. Its matching antigen is unknown. What was amplified from RNA transcripts were TCR beta CDR3 regions. HTBI primers were employed in a first-round RT-PCR of the TCR CDR3. Each CDR3 protein gets one entry after TCRdb re-called the multiplex PCR reads with MiXCR. The table lists hundreds of thousands of distinct CDR3 sequences, approximately 14% of them singletons.

The material sequenced was blood. This receptor was obtained from a woman younger than 45 with Graves' hyperthyroidism that later progressed to Graves' ophthalmopathy. This rearrangement joins TRBV28 to TRBJ2-1; D unclear. CDR3 sequence: CASSLDVYNEQFF. CDR3 DNA sequence: TGTGCCAGCAGTTTGGACGTCTACAATGAGCAGTTCTTC.